This record covers a single T cell receptor beta chain. Per the germline V gene, CDR1 is DFQATT and CDR2 is SNEGSKA (reference sequence). This CDR3 has 15 residues. V dropped 6 bases and J dropped 8; count of bases not matched to a gene: 13. This specimen comes from a study of early T cells in non-severe SARS-CoV-2 infection. Each CDR3 protein is one row after TCRdb ran MiXCR on the 5' RACE reads. The sample includes 80,000 to 100,000 distinct CDR3 sequences, roughly 9.6% of them seen just once. This material consisted of whole blood, taken at baseline. The source is an adult who was a healthcare worker with PCR-confirmed SARS-CoV-2 infection or an uninfected control (not recorded which). The chain recombines TRBV20-1 with TRBJ1-4; TRBD1 matches 9 bases. CDR3 protein: CSADSTGGDGEKLFF. The CDR3 DNA follows: TGCAGTGCAGACAGTACAGGGGGCGATGGGGAAAAACTGTTTTTT.